This entry features one T cell receptor beta chain sequence. Germline CDR1 ENHRY, CDR2 SYGVKD. The CDR3 runs 17 residues. The V end was cut by 6 bases, the J end by 9 bases, with 26 bases between. The data stem from a study of blood T cell repertoires in COVID-19. Overall study context: Italy, Spain and the United States were the sources of the convalescent and acute COVID-19 samples. PBMCs, B-cell-depleted T cells, or T cells provided the cDNA or gDNA that made up the material.

In the original workflow: Amplified reference gene primers provided the basis for estimating nucleated cell counts. Sequenced by immunoSEQ multiplex PCR; TCRdb stores in-frame clones only, minus some. The V and J calls and clone size were taken over from that table, and D and trimming were inferred from the DNA. The table has over 150,000 clones, 80% to 90% seen once. The receptor comes from a human donor in a cohort sampled during active COVID-19. The chain couples TRBV10-3 to TRBJ2-2, with D uncertain. Sequenced material: peripheral blood. This CDR3 is CAISLVHSLPNSWELFF. DNA for the CDR3: TGTGCCATCAGCCTGGTTCACAGCCTCCCAAACAGTTGGGAGCTGTTTTTT.